This entry lists 4 T cell receptor beta chains sequenced from one sample in a study of Ad26.COV2.S vaccination and SARS-CoV-2 variants. Some clones are missing from TCRdb's copy, which holds only in-frame ones; the method was immunoSEQ multiplex PCR. The sample lists around 350,000 clones, about 90% occurring once. The sample was peripheral blood, taken after recovery from COVID-19. The receptors come from a human donor who had recovered from COVID-19.

The chain links TRBV6-6 to TRBJ1-1; a possible D gene is TRBD1 (6 bases). The V gene lost 6 bases and the J gene lost 9 bases, with 14 bases spanning the gap. Germline CDR1 reads MNHNY; CDR2 reads SVGAGI (reference sequence). The CDR3 contains 12 residues. This chain's CDR3 is CASSVAGTQAFF. The CDR3, as DNA: TGTGCCAGCAGCGTCGCCGGGACACAAGCTTTCTTT.

This clone was detected only once. The chain links TRBV5-8 to TRBJ1-1, with D perhaps matching TRBD1 (6 bases). The germline V gene has CDR1 SGHTS and CDR2 YDEGEE. V shed 3 bases and J shed 1 base, with 13 bases lying between them. CDR3 length equals 15 residues. CDR3 sequence reads: CASSSGQTGNTEAFF. CDR3 sequence (DNA): TGTGCCAGCAGCTCTGGACAGACCGGGAACACTGAAGCTTTCTTT.

This sequence joins TRBV27 and TRBJ2-7; D might be TRBD2 (7 bases). With 7 bases removed from V and 5 bases from J, the gap between germline ends came to 18 bases. The CDR3 consists of 14 residues. Germline lookup yields CDR1 MNHEY and CDR2 SMNVEV (reference sequence). The chain's CDR3 is CASNLKGGTDEQYF. In nucleotides, the CDR3 is TGTGCCAGCAACTTAAAGGGGGGGACTGACGAGCAGTACTTC.

J is TRBJ1-6 and V is TRBV14; a possible D gene is TRBD1 (6 bases). V lost 2 bases and J lost 3, with 11 bases in between. CDR3 size: 16 residues. CDR1 SGHDN and CDR2 FVKESK come from the germline V gene. CDR3 in amino acids: CASSQMRQDYNSPLHF. CDR3 nucleotides: TGTGCCAGCAGCCAAATGCGACAGGACTATAATTCACCCCTCCACTTT.